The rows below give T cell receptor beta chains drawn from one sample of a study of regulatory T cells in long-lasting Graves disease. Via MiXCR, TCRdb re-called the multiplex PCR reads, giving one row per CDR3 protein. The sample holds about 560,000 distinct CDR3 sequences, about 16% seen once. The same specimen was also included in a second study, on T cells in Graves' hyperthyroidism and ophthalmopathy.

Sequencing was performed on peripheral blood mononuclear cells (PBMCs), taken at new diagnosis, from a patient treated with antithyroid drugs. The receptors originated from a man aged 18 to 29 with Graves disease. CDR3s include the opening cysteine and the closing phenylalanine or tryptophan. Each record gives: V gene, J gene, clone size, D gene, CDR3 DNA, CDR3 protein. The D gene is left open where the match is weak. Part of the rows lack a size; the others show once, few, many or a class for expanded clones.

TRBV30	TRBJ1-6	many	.	TGTGCCTGGAGCGACACTCCCTATAATTCACCCCTCCACTTT	CAWSDTPYNSPLHF
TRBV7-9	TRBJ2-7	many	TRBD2	TGTGCCAGCAGCTTCCCGACTAGCGGGACCTCTCCTTACGAGCAGTACTTC	CASSFPTSGTSPYEQYF
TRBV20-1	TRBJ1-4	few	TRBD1	TGCAGTGCTACCCGGGACAGGGGTTATGAAAAACTGTTTTTT	CSATRDRGYEKLFF
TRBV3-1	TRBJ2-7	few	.	TGTGCCAGCAGCCAAACGGGGTTGGGGGCCTTGTCCTACGAGCAGTACTTC	CASSQTGLGALSYEQYF
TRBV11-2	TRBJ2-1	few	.	TGTGCCAGCAGCTTAGAGAGTCTAGCGCGGCAGTTCTTC	CASSLESLARQFF
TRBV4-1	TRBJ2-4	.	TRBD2	TGCGCCAGCAGCCATCTAGCGGACGCCAAAAACATTCAGTACTTC	CASSHLADAKNIQYF
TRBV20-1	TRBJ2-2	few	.	TGCAGTGCTAGCGGGGGTCCCGGGGAGCTGTTTTTT	CSASGGPGELFF
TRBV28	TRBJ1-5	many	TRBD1	TGTGCCAGCACCCCCGGGGGACAGGTTCCTCAGCCCCAGCATTTT	CASTPGGQVPQPQHF
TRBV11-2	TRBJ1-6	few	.	TGTGCCAGCAGCTCCTGGGGGGAACAAGGGGGGAGCTCATATAATTCACCCCTCCACTTT	CASSSWGEQGGSSYNSPLHF
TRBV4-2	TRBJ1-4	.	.	TGTGCCAGCAGCCAAGGGTCTCAGAGTAGGACTAATGAAAAACTGTTTTTT	CASSQGSQSRTNEKLFF
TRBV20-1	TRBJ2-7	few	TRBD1	TGCAGTGCAAACTCGCCAGGGGGAGCTGACTACGAGCAGTACTTC	CSANSPGGADYEQYF
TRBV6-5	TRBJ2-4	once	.	TGTGCCAGCAGTTCCGAGAGGGCGGGGGCCAAAAACATTCAGTACTTC	CASSSERAGAKNIQYF
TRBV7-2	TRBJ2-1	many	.	TGTGCCAGCAGCTTAGGGGGAGCCTCCGGGAATGAGCAGTTCTTC	CASSLGGASGNEQFF
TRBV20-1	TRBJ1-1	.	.	TGCAGTGCTCAGGGGCCGCCGGAGGACACTGAAGCTTTCTTT	CSAQGPPEDTEAFF
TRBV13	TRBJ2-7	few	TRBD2	TGTGCCAGCGAAGATAGCGGGAGTTATGAGCAGTACTTC	CASEDSGSYEQYF
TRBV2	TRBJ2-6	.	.	TGTGCCAGCAAAGAGTCTTCTGGGGCCAACGTCCTGACTTTC	CASKESSGANVLTF
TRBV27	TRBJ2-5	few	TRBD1	TGTGCCAGCAGTTTGCGCAGGGGGCACCCGCAAGAGACCCAGTACTTC	CASSLRRGHPQETQYF
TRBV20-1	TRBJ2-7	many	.	TGCAGTGCTAGTTTTGCTAACGGCTACGAGCAGTACTTC	CSASFANGYEQYF
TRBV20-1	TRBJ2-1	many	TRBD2	TGCAGTGCTAGAGGGTGGGGTAGCGGGGTCAACAATGAGCAGTTCTTC	CSARGWGSGVNNEQFF
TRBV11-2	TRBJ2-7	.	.	TGTGCCAGCAGCGGCCCTAACCAGGGTGAGGTAGAGCAGTACTTC	CASSGPNQGEVEQYF
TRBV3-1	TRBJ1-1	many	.	TGTGCCAGCAGCATTGGGGGGGCTGAAGCTTTCTTT	CASSIGGAEAFF
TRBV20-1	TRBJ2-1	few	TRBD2	TGCAGTGCGATTACTAGCGGTAATCGCAATGAGCAGTTCTTC	CSAITSGNRNEQFF
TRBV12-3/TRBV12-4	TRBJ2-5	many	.	TGTGCCAGCAGCTTGGGGTTACAAGAGACCCAGTACTTC	CASSLGLQETQYF
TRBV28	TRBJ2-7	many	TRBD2	TGTGCCAGCAGACCAAGCGGGGATACCTACGAGCAGTACTTC	CASRPSGDTYEQYF
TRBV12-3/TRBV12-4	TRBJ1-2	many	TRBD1	TGTGCCAGCAGTCCATCGACAGGGTTTGGCTACACCTTC	CASSPSTGFGYTF
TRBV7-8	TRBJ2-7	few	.	TGTGCCAGCAGCACCAGCGTACTTTCCTACGAGCAGTACTTC	CASSTSVLSYEQYF
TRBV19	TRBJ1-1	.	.	TGTGCCAGTAGTATGAGGACGAAAGGAGGCACTGAAGCTTTCTTT	CASSMRTKGGTEAFF
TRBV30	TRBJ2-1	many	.	TGTGCCTGGAGTGAGTTTAGCGGAGCCTACAATGAGCAGTTCTTC	CAWSEFSGAYNEQFF
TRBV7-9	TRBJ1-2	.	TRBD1	TGTGCCAGCAGCTCAAACGACAGGGCCAACTATGGCTACACCTTC	CASSSNDRANYGYTF
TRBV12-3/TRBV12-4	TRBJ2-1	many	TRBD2	TGTGCCAGCAGTTTAGTACTAGCGGGCCGCAATGAGCAGTTCTTC	CASSLVLAGRNEQFF
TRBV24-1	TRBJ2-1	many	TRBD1	TGTGCCACCAGTGGGACAGGAAACTACAATGAGCAGTTCTTC	CATSGTGNYNEQFF
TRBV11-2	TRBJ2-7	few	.	TGTGCCAGCAGCCTAAACCCGGGTGGGCCTACCGAGCAGTACTTC	CASSLNPGGPTEQYF
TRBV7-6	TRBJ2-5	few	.	TGTGCCAGCAGCTTAGAGAGGGGTCCCAAAGAGACCCAGTACTTC	CASSLERGPKETQYF
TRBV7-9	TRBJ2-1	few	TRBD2	TGTGCCAGCAGCCCGGAACCAAGGACTAGTAGGCGGAGGGATGAGCAGTTCTTC	CASSPEPRTSRRRDEQFF
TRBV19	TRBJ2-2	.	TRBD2	TGTGCCAGTAGTATAGAAGGAGGACTAGTTGCCGGGGAGCTGTTTTTT	CASSIEGGLVAGELFF
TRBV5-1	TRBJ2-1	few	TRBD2	TGCGCCAGCAGCTGGCGGGAGGGGCTCACTGAGCAGTTCTTC	CASSWREGLTEQFF
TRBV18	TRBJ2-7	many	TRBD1	TGTGCCAGCTCCGGACAGGGTCTAGCCTACGAGCAGTACTTC	CASSGQGLAYEQYF
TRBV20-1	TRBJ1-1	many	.	TGCAGTGCTAGACCCGGTGGGACTGAAGCTTTCTTT	CSARPGGTEAFF
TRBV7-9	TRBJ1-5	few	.	TGTGCCATCGAACCTTCGGGGGAGGGCAATCAGCCCCAGCATTTT	CAIEPSGEGNQPQHF
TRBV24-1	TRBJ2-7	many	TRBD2	TGTGCCACCAGTGAGGGGCCGACTAGCGGGAGATTCTCCTACGAGCAGTACTTC	CATSEGPTSGRFSYEQYF
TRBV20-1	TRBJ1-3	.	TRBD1	TGCAGTGCTACTCAGGGGGCGCAAAGCTCTGGAAACACCATATATTTT	CSATQGAQSSGNTIYF
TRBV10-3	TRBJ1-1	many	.	TGTGCCATCAGTGAGGCGGGGGGCGGTGAAGCTTTCTTT	CAISEAGGGEAFF
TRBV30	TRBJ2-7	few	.	TGTGCCTGGAGTGTTAAGGGCGCAAATGGCGAGCAGTACTTC	CAWSVKGANGEQYF
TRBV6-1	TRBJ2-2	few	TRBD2	TGTGCCAGCAGTTATGGGGAGGGCCATTTAACCGGGGAGCTGTTTTTT	CASSYGEGHLTGELFF
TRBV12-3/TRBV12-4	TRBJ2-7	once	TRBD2	TGTGCCAGCAGTTTATCGGCTAGCGGAGTGCAGCAGTACTTC	CASSLSASGVQQYF
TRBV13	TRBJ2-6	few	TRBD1	TGTGCCAGCAGCCCGGTAGGGGGCAACTCTGGGGCCAACGTCCTGACTTTC	CASSPVGGNSGANVLTF
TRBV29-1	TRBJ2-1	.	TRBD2	TGCAGCGGTAGCGGGAGCACGTCCTACAATGAGCAGTTCTTC	CSGSGSTSYNEQFF
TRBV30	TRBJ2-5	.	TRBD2	TGTGCCTGGAGCCCAACCGGGACGTCGGGTAGCGGGAGGGCCGGAGAGACCCAGTACTTC	CAWSPTGTSGSGRAGETQYF
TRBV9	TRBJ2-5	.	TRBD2	TGTGCCAGCAGCGTAGGGACTAGCGGGAGGGCCAGCGACGAGACCCAGTACTTC	CASSVGTSGRASDETQYF
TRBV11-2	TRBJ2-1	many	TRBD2	TGTGCCAGCAGTCTGCCCCTAGCGGCCCAAAGATGGGATGAGCAGTTCTTC	CASSLPLAAQRWDEQFF